The 20 T cell receptor beta chains presented below share a single source sample, sequenced in a study of T cells in Graves' hyperthyroidism and ophthalmopathy. Amplification of TCR beta CDR3 regions was performed using RNA transcripts as template. The HTBI primer set served for first-round RT-PCR of the TCR CDR3. Each CDR3 protein gets one entry after TCRdb re-called the multiplex PCR reads with MiXCR. The table includes under 700,000 distinct CDR3 sequences, 16% detected once. The specimen sequenced was blood. These receptors all stem from a young woman with Graves' hyperthyroidism.

This clonotype was observed at least ten times. The J gene is TRBJ2-5, the V gene TRBV28; 7 bases are a match to TRBD2. The CDR3 length is 14 residues. Per germline, CDR1 MDHEN and CDR2 SYDVKM. V shed 4 bases and J 4 bases; nucleotides not matched to a gene: 6. CDR3 residues: CASSSIGGVETQYF. The CDR3 nucleotides are TGTGCCAGCAGTTCAATTGGGGGGGTAGAGACCCAGTACTTC.

This clonotype was observed a handful of times. The rearrangement links TRBV14 to TRBJ1-4; D is ambiguous. Looked up from germline, CDR1 is SGHDN and CDR2 is FVKESK. CDR3 size: 17 residues. V was clipped by 4 bases and J by 0 bases, with 15 bases between them. CDR3 amino acids: CASSRNTVLTTNEKLFF. In nucleotides, the CDR3 is TGTGCCAGCAGCCGTAACACAGTGTTAACAACTAATGAAAAACTGTTTTTT.

In this sample, this clonotype turned up many times. The rearrangement links TRBV5-6 to TRBJ2-3, with 15 bases identical to TRBD2. CDR1 SGHDT and CDR2 YYEEEE come from the germline V gene. Trimming at V came to 4 bases and at J to 5 bases, leaving 8 bases not matched to a gene. The CDR3 spans 17 residues. CDR3 residues: CASSIRTSGGVGDTQYF. The CDR3 nucleotides are TGTGCCAGCAGCATAAGGACTAGCGGGGGGGTTGGAGATACGCAGTATTTT.

This clonotype was seen only a few times. The V and J genes are TRBV14 and TRBJ2-7; D not resolved. Trimming pared 3 bases from V and 2 bases from J, leaving 8 bases between. This CDR3 contains 13 residues. Germline loops: CDR1 SGHDN, CDR2 FVKESK. CDR3 sequence (DNA): TGTGCCAGCAGCCATGGCTTGCCCTACGAGCAGTACTTC. Translated, it gives CASSHGLPYEQYF.

Notes on this clonotype: Possible read error: a much larger clone is one base away. Since the CDR3 does not end with the conserved phenylalanine or tryptophan, this likely comes from a read error. The chain has TRBV11-2 and TRBJ1-1, with D possibly TRBD1 on 6 matching bases. The CDR3 is 15 residues long. Looked up from germline, CDR1 is SGHAT and CDR2 is FQNNGV. V lost 2 bases, J lost 4 bases, and 14 bases lay in between. The CDR3 loop is CASSLRGALITEAFS. CDR3 DNA sequence: TGTGCCAGCAGCTTACGGGGGGCCCTGATCACTGAAGCTTTCTCT.

This clonotype came up many times. The rearrangement uses TRBV15 and TRBJ1-6; D not certain. The germline V and J ends were trimmed by 0 bases and 10 bases, with 10 bases remaining between them. The CDR3 covers 14 residues. CDR1 is LNHNV, CDR2 YYDKDF, per germline (reference sequence). CDR3 nucleotide sequence: TGTGCCACCAGCAGAGAGCGTGGGAGCTCACCCCTCCACTTT. This sequence encodes CATSRERGSSPLHF. Based on the CDR3 plus reference TRBV15 and TRBJ1-6, the full variable domain is DAMVIQNPRYQVTQFGKPVTLSCSQTLNHNVMYWYQQKSSQAPKLLFHYYDKDFNNEADTPDNFQSRRPNTSFCFLDIRSPGLGDTAMYLCATSRERGSSPLHFGNGTRLTVT.

The chain joins TRBV29-1 to TRBJ1-2; no firm D call. CDR3 size: 8 residues. V shed 0 bases and J shed 11 bases, with 1 base lying between them. CDR1 is SQVTM, CDR2 ANQGSEA, per germline. This CDR3 reads CSVEDYTF. The CDR3 nucleotides are TGCAGCGTTGAAGATTACACCTTC. Combining the CDR3 with reference TRBV29-1 and TRBJ1-2 gives the whole variable domain SAVISQKPSRDICQRGTSLTIQCQVDSQVTMMFWYRQQPGQSLTLIATANQGSEATYESGFVIDKFPISRPNLTFSTLTVSNMSPEDSSIYLCSVEDYTFGSGTRLTVV.

At least ten counts were recorded for this clonotype. This chain joins TRBV12-3 or TRBV12-4 and TRBJ1-1; possibly TRBD1 for D (5 bases). This CDR3 is 14 amino acids long. With 6 bases removed from V and 0 bases from J, the gap between germline ends came to 11 bases. The DNA for the CDR3 is TGTGCCAGCAGAGGGACCATGGTGAACACTGAAGCTTTCTTT. This encodes CASRGTMVNTEAFF.

The chain uses TRBV7-9 and TRBJ1-4; D unresolved. The CDR3 contains 14 residues. Per germline, CDR1 SEHNR and CDR2 FQNEAQ (reference sequence). V dropped 2 bases and J dropped 8 bases, with 12 bases sitting between them. The CDR3 DNA is TGTGCCAGCAGCTTAAAGAGGACGGGCGAAAAACTGTTTTTT. Translation: CASSLKRTGEKLFF. Supplemented by reference TRBV7-9 and TRBJ1-4, the full variable domain reads DTGVSQNPRHKITKRGQNVTFRCDPISEHNRLYWYRQTLGQGPEFLTYFQNEAQLEKSRLLSDRFSAERPKGSFSTLEIQRTEQGDSAMYLCASSLKRTGEKLFFGSGTQLSVL.

The sample holds a few counts of this clonotype. The rearrangement uses TRBV24-1 and TRBJ1-2; TRBD1 aligns across 10 bases. This CDR3 spans 17 amino acids. Germline lookup yields CDR1 KGHDR and CDR2 SFDVKD. V shed 3 bases and J 5 bases; nucleotides not matched to a gene: 11. The CDR3 sequence is CATSDRGDRGFLYGYTF. For the CDR3, the DNA is TGTGCCACCAGTGATAGAGGGGACAGGGGCTTTCTGTATGGCTACACCTTC.

This clonotype was counted a few times. The chain links TRBV7-2 to TRBJ1-5; weak D call: TRBD1 (5 bases). The germline V and J ends were trimmed by 2 bases and 1 base, with 9 bases remaining between them. CDR1 and CDR2 from the germline V gene are SGHTA and FQGNSA. The CDR3 extends over 15 amino acids. The CDR3 DNA follows: TGTGCCAGCAGCTTAACCCGGGACAGCAATCAGCCCCAGCATTTT. Its translation: CASSLTRDSNQPQHF.

This clonotype was found many times. This rearrangement joins TRBV4-3 to TRBJ1-5; D not certain. Trimming stripped 4 bases from V and 1 base from J, with 8 bases between. CDR1 is LGHNA, CDR2 YSLEER, per germline. The CDR3 has 14 residues. CDR3 protein: CASSPGISNQPQHF. The CDR3, as DNA: TGCGCCAGCAGCCCCGGTATCAGCAATCAGCCCCAGCATTTT.

This clonotype showed up many times. V usage is TRBV27 and J usage is TRBJ1-5; TRBD1 is a possible D gene (6 bases). This CDR3 region has 15 residues. The V gene's germline CDR1 is MNHEY and CDR2 SMNVEV (reference sequence). The V end lost 4 bases, the J end lost 4 bases, and 14 bases lay between the germline ends. The DNA for the CDR3 is TGTGCCAGCAGTTCGGGGGGCGAGGTTAATCAGCCCCAGCATTTT. As protein: CASSSGGEVNQPQHF.

This clonotype was seen a few times. The gene calls are TRBV3-1 and TRBJ1-3; D might be TRBD1 (6 bases). This CDR3 is 17 amino acids long. Trimming pared 4 bases from V and 1 base from J, leaving 17 bases between. CDR1 is LGHDT, CDR2 YNNKEL, per germline (reference sequence). The CDR3: CASSPVGGLRSGNTIYF. CDR3 nucleotide sequence: TGTGCCAGCAGCCCAGTGGGGGGGCTACGGTCTGGAAACACCATATATTTT.

The V and J genes are TRBV29-1 and TRBJ2-5; no clear D gene. CDR1 is SQVTM, CDR2 ANQGSEA, per germline. The CDR3 consists of 14 residues. V was cut by 4 bases and J by 1 base, with 13 bases left in between. The CDR3 bases are TGCAGCGTTGGGGCTTCTCCCTTCCAAGAGACCCAGTACTTC. The encoded protein is CSVGASPFQETQYF.

Many counts were recorded for this clonotype. The DNA is left out, because the CDR3 cannot be placed on it with certainty; the CDR3 is given as TCRdb lists it. V gene TRBV27 combines with J gene TRBJ2-7; TRBD1 is taken as the D call from the table, unchecked against the DNA. From germline, CDR1 is MNHEY and CDR2 SMNVEV (reference sequence). The CDR3 has 17 residues if both end residues are counted. The chain's CDR3 is CASSLGMGREGNYEQYF.

This clonotype was detected a few times. This chain uses TRBV19 with TRBJ2-1; 12 positions agree with TRBD2. This CDR3 has 15 residues. Germline CDR1 and CDR2: LNHDA and SQIVND (reference sequence). V lost 7 bases, J lost 3 bases, and 4 bases stayed unmatched. DNA of the CDR3: TGTGCCAGTACCCTGACTAGCGGGGGCTACAATGAGCAGTTCTTC. It codes for CASTLTSGGYNEQFF.

There are a few counts of this clonotype. This chain's CDR3 is CAISEARPPETQYF. CDR3 bases: TGTGCCATCAGTGAGGCCCGTCCCCCAGAGACCCAGTACTTC. The genes are TRBV10-3 and TRBJ2-5, with D hard to call. The V and J ends lost 2 bases and 4 bases respectively, with 11 bases between them. The CDR3 sequence is 14 residues long. The germline gives CDR1 ENHRY, CDR2 SYGVKD.

This clonotype was recorded many times. It is unclear where the CDR3 begins or ends on the DNA, so no DNA is shown, and the CDR3 is as TCRdb lists it. The chain links TRBV7-2 to TRBJ2-7. The germline CDR1 and CDR2 sequences are SGHTA and FQGNSA. Counting both end residues, the CDR3 totals 13 amino acids. This CDR3 reads CASSLVLRAEQYF.

The V gene is TRBV5-1, the J gene TRBJ2-3; D gene unclear. Trimming removed 2 bases at V and 3 bases at J, with 13 bases between. The CDR3 runs 15 residues. Germline CDR1 and CDR2: SGHRS and YFSETQ. CDR3 bases: TGCGCCAGCAGCTTCGATCGTCCCCAGACAGATACGCAGTATTTT. Its translation is CASSFDRPQTDTQYF.